The 17 T cell receptor beta chains below all came from one sample that was sequenced in a study of blood T cell repertoires in COVID-19. Produced via immunoSEQ multiplex PCR; TCRdb's table is partial and in-frame only. The sample has roughly 15,000 clones, 88% seen once; the top ten hold approximately 8.9%. Material for sequencing was peripheral blood. The source of these receptors is a human donor in a cohort sampled during active COVID-19.

The genes are TRBV28 and TRBJ1-3; TRBD1 matches 7 bases. V lost 6 bases to trimming and J lost 3 bases; unmatched junction nucleotides: 8. CDR3 length: 15 residues. Germline V lookup: CDR1 MDHEN, CDR2 SYDVKM. The CDR3 DNA is TGTGCCAGCAGCCCCTTGACAGGGTTTGGAAACACCATATATTTT. It encodes CASSPLTGFGNTIYF. The whole variable domain, filled in from reference TRBV28 and TRBJ1-3, reads DVKVTQSSRYLVKRTGEKVFLECVQDMDHENMFWYRQDPGLGLRLIYFSYDVKMKEKGDIPEGYSVSREKKERFSLILESASTNQTSMYLCASSPLTGFGNTIYFGEGSWLTVV.

The V and J genes are TRBV19 and TRBJ2-6; 8 bases map to TRBD1. Germline-derived CDR1 and CDR2 are LNHDA and SQIVND (reference sequence). Germline trimming cut 7 bases from V and 4 bases from J; bases unmatched to any gene: 9. The CDR3 sequence is 16 residues long. The DNA for the CDR3 is TGTGCCAGTACCGACAGGGGAGTGGGCGGGGCCAACGTCCTGACTTTC. Translated, it gives CASTDRGVGGANVLTF.

This CDR3 is CASSPGQNSPLHF. The CDR3 nucleotides are TGCGCCAGCAGCCCAGGCCAGAATTCACCCCTCCACTTT. The rearrangement uses TRBV5-1 and TRBJ1-6; D uncertain. There are 13 residues in the CDR3. CDR1 is SGHRS and CDR2 is YFSETQ in the germline V gene. V gave up 4 bases and J gave up 7 bases, with 9 bases separating them.

Turning to this clone: One end of the junction does not line up with germline, which may come from a read error. J is TRBJ2-7 and V is TRBV29-1, with D possibly matching TRBD1 (6 bases). The CDR3 extends over 14 amino acids. Germline V CDR1 and CDR2: SQVTM, ANQGSEA. The CDR3 region has the DNA TGCAGCGTTGAAACCACCTCCCCAGGGGCCGGAGTGGACTTC. Amino acid sequence: CSVETTSPGAGVDF.

This clone has a single count. The chain combines TRBV30 with TRBJ1-2, with D possibly matching TRBD1 (6 bases). Trimming pared 6 bases from V and 8 bases from J, leaving 16 bases between. CDR1 and CDR2 (germline): GTSNPN, SVGIG (reference sequence). This CDR3 spans 12 amino acids. The CDR3 spells CACGEQGFGYTF. The CDR3 coding sequence is TGTGCCTGCGGCGAACAGGGATTCGGCTACACCTTC.

The rearrangement joins TRBV5-1 to TRBJ1-1; possibly TRBD1 for D (6 bases). V lost 5 bases to trimming and J lost 6 bases, with 17 bases between them. The length of the CDR3 is 14 residues. In germline, CDR1 is SGHRS, CDR2 YFSETQ. CDR3 amino acids: CASSSAQGPAEAFF. The CDR3 coding sequence is TGCGCCAGCAGTTCAGCACAGGGACCCGCTGAAGCTTTCTTT.

The chain employs TRBV11-2 and TRBJ2-1; 9 bases are shared with TRBD2. Germline V CDR1 and CDR2: SGHAT, FQNNGV. The CDR3 is 13 residues long. The junction had 0 bases not matched to a gene; V was cut back by 2 bases and J by 7 bases. CDR3: CASSLLAGNEQFF. DNA for the CDR3: TGTGCCAGCAGCTTACTAGCGGGAAATGAGCAGTTCTTC.

This clone was detected a few times. The rearrangement links TRBV28 to TRBJ2-1; 8 positions agree with TRBD2. This CDR3 has 13 amino acids. Per the germline V gene, CDR1 is MDHEN and CDR2 is SYDVKM. J gave up 9 bases and V 8 bases, and 9 bases lay outside the gene matches. CDR3 loop: CASQGLGFGEQFF. The CDR3 DNA is TGTGCCAGCCAGGGACTAGGGTTCGGTGAGCAGTTCTTC.

The CDR3 sequence: CASSSISGRRTGELFF. The CDR3 DNA is TGTGCCAGCAGTTCCATCAGCGGGAGGAGGACCGGGGAGCTGTTTTTT. The genes are TRBV6-5 and TRBJ2-2, with TRBD2 identical over 9 bases. Trimming removed 4 bases from V and 5 bases from J; junction bases left unmatched: 8. CDR1 and CDR2 (germline): MNHEY, SVGAGI. This CDR3 spans 16 amino acids.

CDR3 region: CASSLSYAEGGYTF. The CDR3 DNA is TGTGCCAGCAGCTTGTCTTACGCTGAGGGAGGCTACACCTTC. The chain combines TRBV7-9 with TRBJ1-2; no firm D call. CDR1 and CDR2 from the germline V gene are SEHNR and FQNEAQ (reference sequence). V lost 3 bases and J lost 8, with 16 bases in between. The CDR3 has 14 residues.

The V and J genes are TRBV5-6 and TRBJ1-2, with 7 bases aligning to TRBD1. CDR1 and CDR2 (germline): SGHDT, YYEEEE. This CDR3 region has 13 residues. With V trimmed by 0 bases and J by 8 bases, 4 bases remained unmatched. The CDR3 sequence: CASSLGGQVGYTF. The CDR3 nucleotides read TGTGCCAGCAGCTTGGGTGGACAGGTCGGCTACACCTTC. The full variable domain, its missing parts supplied by reference TRBV5-6 and TRBJ1-2, is DAGVTQSPTHLIKTRGQQVTLRCSPKSGHDTVSWYQQALGQGPQFIFQYYEEEERQRGNFPDRFSGHQFPNYSSELNVNALLLGDSALYLCASSLGGQVGYTFGSGTRLTVV.

The chain joins TRBV6-6 to TRBJ1-4, with 7 bases identical to TRBD1. The CDR3 loop spans 15 amino acids. CDR1 is MNHNY, CDR2 SVGAGI, per germline (reference sequence). After removal of 5 bases from V and 0 bases from J, the junction contained 3 bases not matched to a gene. As DNA, the CDR3 is TGTGCCAGCAGTGGGCAGGGGGCAACTAATGAAAAACTGTTTTTT. This sequence encodes CASSGQGATNEKLFF.

The chain is built from TRBV14 and TRBJ2-5; 11 bases match TRBD1. The CDR3 has 15 residues. Germline V lookup: CDR1 SGHDN, CDR2 FVKESK. Trimming removed 3 bases from V and 4 bases from J; junction bases left unmatched: 4. Here the CDR3 reads CASSQDRGLVETQYF. For the CDR3, the DNA is TGTGCCAGCAGCCAGGACAGGGGGCTGGTAGAGACCCAGTACTTC.

This sequence joins TRBV11-2 and TRBJ2-7, with D perhaps TRBD2 (5 bases). The CDR3 loop spans 16 amino acids. V lost 0 bases to trimming and J lost 7 bases, with 19 bases between them. Looked up from germline, CDR1 is SGHAT and CDR2 is FQNNGV. Here the CDR3 reads CASSLDRTGFGWEQYF. The CDR3, as DNA: TGTGCCAGCAGCTTAGATCGGACTGGGTTCGGGTGGGAGCAGTACTTC.

J is TRBJ1-4 and V is TRBV5-1; no clear D gene. Looked up from germline, CDR1 is SGHRS and CDR2 is YFSETQ. This CDR3 is built from 15 residues. The V end lost 0 bases, the J end lost 7 bases, and 13 bases lay between the germline ends. The CDR3 region is CASSLGVPRGEKLFF. DNA of the CDR3: TGCGCCAGCAGCTTGGGGGTCCCGCGAGGTGAAAAACTGTTTTTT.

The CDR3 spells CAWSRTFNYGYTF. CDR3 DNA sequence: TGTGCCTGGAGTAGGACTTTTAACTATGGCTACACCTTC. This sequence joins TRBV30 and TRBJ1-2; no clear D gene. The V and J ends lost 2 bases and 1 base respectively, with 8 bases between them. Germline CDR1 GTSNPN, CDR2 SVGIG (reference sequence). The CDR3 is made up of 13 amino acids.

The chain couples TRBV30 to TRBJ1-5; D perhaps matches TRBD1 (6 bases). Germline loops: CDR1 GTSNPN, CDR2 SVGIG (reference sequence). CDR3 length equals 13 residues. The ends were cut back, 0 bases at V and 6 bases at J, with 9 bases in the middle. CDR3: CAWSVQGIQPQHF. The DNA of the CDR3 is TGTGCCTGGAGTGTACAGGGAATTCAGCCCCAGCATTTT.